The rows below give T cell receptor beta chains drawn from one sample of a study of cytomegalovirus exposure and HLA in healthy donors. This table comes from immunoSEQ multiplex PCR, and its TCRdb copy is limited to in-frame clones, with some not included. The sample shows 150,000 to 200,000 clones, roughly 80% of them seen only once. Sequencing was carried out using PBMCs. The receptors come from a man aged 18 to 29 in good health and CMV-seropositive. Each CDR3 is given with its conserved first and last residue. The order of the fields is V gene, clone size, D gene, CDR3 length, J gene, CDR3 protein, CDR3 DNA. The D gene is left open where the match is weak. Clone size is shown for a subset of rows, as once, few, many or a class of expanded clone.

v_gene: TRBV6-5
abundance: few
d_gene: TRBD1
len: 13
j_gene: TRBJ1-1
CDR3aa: CASRWTGFFEAFF
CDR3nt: TGTGCCAGCAGGTGGACAGGTTTTTTCGAAGCTTTCTTT

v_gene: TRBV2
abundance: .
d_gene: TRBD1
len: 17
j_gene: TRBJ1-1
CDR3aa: CASSGDRGWHMNTEAFF
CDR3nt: TGTGCCAGCAGCGGAGACAGGGGGTGGCACATGAACACTGAAGCTTTCTTT

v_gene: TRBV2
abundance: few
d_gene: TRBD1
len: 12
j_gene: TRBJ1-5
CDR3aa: CASHRGAKPQHF
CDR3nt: TGTGCCAGCCACAGGGGAGCGAAGCCCCAGCATTTT

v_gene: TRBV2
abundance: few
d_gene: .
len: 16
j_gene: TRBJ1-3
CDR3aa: CASRAFREGKGNTIYF
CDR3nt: TGTGCCAGCAGGGCATTCAGGGAGGGGAAGGGAAACACCATATATTTT

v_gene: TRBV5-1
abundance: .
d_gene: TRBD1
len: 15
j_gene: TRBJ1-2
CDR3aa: CASSFRGTGDDGYTF
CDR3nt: TGCGCCAGCAGCTTTCGGGGGACAGGGGACGATGGCTACACCTTC

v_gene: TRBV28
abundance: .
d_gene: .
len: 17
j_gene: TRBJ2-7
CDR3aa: CASSLPPGRPGLHEQYF
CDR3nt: TGTGCCAGCAGTTTACCCCCCGGCAGGCCTGGCCTCCACGAGCAGTACTTC

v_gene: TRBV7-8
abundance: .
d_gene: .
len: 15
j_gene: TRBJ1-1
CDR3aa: CASSLAGSSDTEAFF
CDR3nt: TGTGCCAGCAGCTTAGCGGGGAGTTCGGACACTGAAGCTTTCTTT

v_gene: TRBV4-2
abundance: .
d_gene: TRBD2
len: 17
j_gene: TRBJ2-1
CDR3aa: CASSQEEKLAGIDEQFF
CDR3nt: TGTGCCAGCAGCCAAGAGGAGAAACTAGCGGGAATTGATGAGCAGTTCTTC

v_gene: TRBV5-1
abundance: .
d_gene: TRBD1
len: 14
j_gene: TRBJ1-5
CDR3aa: CASSQGQGGQPQHF
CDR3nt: TGCGCCAGCAGCCAAGGACAGGGCGGCCAGCCCCAGCATTTT

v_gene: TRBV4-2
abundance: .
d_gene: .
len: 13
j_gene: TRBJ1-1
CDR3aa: CASSQEYGHEAFF
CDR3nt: TGTGCCAGCAGCCAAGAATATGGCCATGAAGCTTTCTTT

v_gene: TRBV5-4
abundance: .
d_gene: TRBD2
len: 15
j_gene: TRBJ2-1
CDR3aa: CASSLTSGREGEQFF
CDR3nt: TGTGCCAGCAGTTTGACTAGCGGGAGGGAGGGTGAGCAGTTCTTC

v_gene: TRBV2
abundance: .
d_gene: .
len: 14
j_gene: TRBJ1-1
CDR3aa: CASIFRRERRGAFF
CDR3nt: TGTGCCAGCATTTTCCGAAGAGAGCGGAGAGGAGCTTTCTTT

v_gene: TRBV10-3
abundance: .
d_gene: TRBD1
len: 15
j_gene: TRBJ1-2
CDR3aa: CAISELGQEEWGYTF
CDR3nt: TGTGCCATCAGTGAGTTAGGACAGGAGGAGTGGGGCTACACCTTC

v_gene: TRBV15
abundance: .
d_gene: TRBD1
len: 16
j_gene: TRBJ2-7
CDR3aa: CATSRGPAGGGYEQYF
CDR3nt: TGTGCCACCAGCAGAGGCCCGGCAGGGGGCGGTTACGAGCAGTACTTC

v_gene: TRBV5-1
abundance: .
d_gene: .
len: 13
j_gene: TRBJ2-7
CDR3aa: CASSLDRRREQYF
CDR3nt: TGCGCCAGCAGCTTAGACAGGAGAAGGGAGCAGTACTTC

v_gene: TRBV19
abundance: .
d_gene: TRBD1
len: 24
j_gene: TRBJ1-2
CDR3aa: CASSGPPDGTADRGWRASNYGYTF
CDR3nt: TGTGCCAGTAGTGGACCCCCGGACGGGACAGCCGATCGGGGGTGGCGTGCGTCTAACTATGGCTACACCTTC

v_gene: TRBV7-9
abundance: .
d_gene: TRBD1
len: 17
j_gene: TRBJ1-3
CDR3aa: CASSKPDRGWAGNTIYF
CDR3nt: TGTGCCAGCAGCAAACCTGACAGGGGATGGGCTGGAAACACCATATATTTT

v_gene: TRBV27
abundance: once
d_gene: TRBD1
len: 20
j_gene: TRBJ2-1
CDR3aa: CASSPYRGTGGKGSYNEQFF
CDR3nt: TGTGCCAGCAGTCCATATAGGGGGACAGGGGGAAAGGGGTCCTACAATGAGCAGTTCTTC